The clone carrying this TCR beta chain came up a few times. Its cognate antigen is unknown. The V gene's germline CDR1 is MNHEY and CDR2 SVGEGT. Trimming stripped 4 bases from V and 3 bases from J, with 13 bases between. The CDR3 is 14 amino acids. Libraries for TCRalpha and TCRbeta carried sample barcodes and unique molecular identifiers via 5'RACE. TCRdb re-derived calls from the 5' RACE reads in MiXCR, one entry per CDR3 protein. The sample gives 350,000 to 500,000 distinct CDR3 sequences, around a quarter of which show up once; around 12% is in the top ten. The source of the sample is a study of T-cell memory formation after mild COVID-19. Background on the study: TCR clusters mostly belonged to single donors.

Findings and limits, study-wide: Some clones that responded turned up in pre-infection memory, which suggests that cross-reactive memory joined in. CD4+ bias marked clones expanding day 15 to 37, unlike balanced contracting clones.

The genes are TRBV6-2 or TRBV6-3 and TRBJ2-7; no clear D. The TCR sequence derives from an adult woman who had mild COVID-19 (a few samples of this study predate the infection). Cell type and time point are not known. The sample comprised PBMCs or a T cell subset sorted from them (not recorded which). The CDR3 protein is CASSSWLTLYEQYF. DNA for the CDR3: TGTGCCAGCAGTTCGTGGCTAACCCTCTACGAGCAGTACTTC.